The T cell receptor beta chain under discussion was sequenced for a study of cytomegalovirus exposure and HLA in healthy donors (dated by TCRdb to the late 2010s). Some background on the complete study: According to an earlier analysis of several hundred of the donors, about 179 million T cells yielded 117 million unique TCR beta sequences and about 300 Gb of sequence data. Approximately 330 gigabases of sequencing data and around 85 million unique TCR sequences made up an early release that covered 500 to 650 HLA-typed donors. All discovery cohort repertoires had been generated using a single sequencing platform. To predict cytomegalovirus infection status, the study brought together high-throughput TCR immunosequencing, statistical association of individual TCRs with disease status, and machine learning. HLA typing included class I and class II loci at four-digit resolution. An earlier analysis of 500 to 650 of the donors applied high-throughput TCR beta sequencing to assess whether each TCR beta V gene segment acted as functional or pseudogenic. The number of typed donors differed by locus: about 629-630 for A, B, C, DRB1 and DQB1; 522 for DQA1; approximately 610 for DPA1; and around 450 for DPB1. Donor age, sex, ethnicity and CMV serostatus were compiled alongside the repertoire data. Rather than using new phenotypic data, the later analysis identified candidate immune exposures from TCR beta sequences and from how often those sequences occurred across donors. The study profiled the T cell repertoires of hundreds of subjects by immunosequencing and related them to cytomegalovirus serostatus. Roughly 5 DR-DQ haplotypes were handled as single units for association and clustering, since linkage in the cohort was strong. A later analysis re-analyzed previously published TCR beta repertoires from hundreds of donors and added high-resolution HLA genotyping to study TCR occurrence patterns. A separate validation cohort of 100 to 150 different subjects was used in addition to the roughly 620-subject first cohort. Across approximately 420 genotyped donors of the cohort, an average of approximately 240,000 unique TCR beta nucleotide sequences per donor were sequenced, and roughly 17% of those sequences were non-productive. A later genetic analysis used genome-wide SNP genotypes for about 60% of the roughly 700 donors, treating that subset as a discovery cohort. Of the roughly 400 genotyped donors, over 65% fell in the genetic ancestry cluster associated with self-reported Caucasian donors. The study aimed to test whether signatures of past pathogen exposure could be identified by cataloging public T cell receptors. Findings and caveats that apply to the study as a whole: A later analysis associated 15,000 or so TCR beta sequences with specific HLA alleles at a false discovery rate of 0.05. Immune exposure information for the cohort was limited to CMV serostatus. A further reported finding was that TCR beta sequences accurately predicted the HLA-A and HLA-B alleles for most subjects in the first cohort. While some public TCRs were present in many individuals, most TCR sequences turned up only very rarely across donors. In a later analysis, HLA-associated TCR beta chains were found to be more clonally expanded and to have lower generation probabilities than equally common non-associated chains. A later genetic analysis associated a missense DCLRE1C variant with V-gene and J-gene trimming of TCR beta chains, and an independent cohort replicated the association. The sequencing pipeline was judged likely to have produced a cluster of highly shared sequence variants as a technical artifact. According to a later analysis, TCR association rates differed among HLA loci, with DRB1 alleles showing the most associated TCRs and HLA-C alleles showing the fewest. This cohort had only TCR beta chains sequenced, and the lack of alpha or paired-chain data limited which features could be detected. Strong co-occurrence of HLA alleles, especially DR and DQ, made assigning TCR associations to individual alleles difficult. In vitro tests confirmed that three of the cytomegalovirus-associated TCR beta chains recognize cytomegalovirus antigens. Compared with the approximately 670-donor mean, donors in an Asian-associated ancestry cluster had fewer N-insertions in productive TCRs, according to a later genetic analysis. The study gave a list of more than 150 TCR beta chains associated with cytomegalovirus. Sequencing depth was assumed to be roughly uniform across donors in the presence/absence analyses, though that assumption may not hold. The classifier was reported to diagnose cytomegalovirus status with high specificity and sensitivity in both the original cohort and the validation cohort. Broadly in line with IMGT annotations, most TCR beta V segments showed up in productive rearrangements about 90% or about 30% of the time in an earlier analysis of about 500 of the donors. Because counts were too low, around 18 rarely observed V segments, including chromosome 9 orphons, were left out of the earlier analysis of 587 of the donors. HLA typing was unavailable for some donors at each locus, so association tests used only the typed subset. In a later analysis, most CMV-associated TCR beta chains were found to appear HLA-restricted, with HLA associations seemingly driven largely by CMV exposure. Correlated functional status among segregating V segments might reflect linkage disequilibrium, but an unknown experimental factor could not be ruled out. Some IMGT-functional V segments, including TRBV6-2 and TRBV6-3, could not be distinguished by the 87-base-pair reads and were therefore excluded. In a later analysis, several top co-occurrence clusters were reported to appear linked to parvovirus B19, influenza, CMV and Epstein-Barr virus. The authors suggested that the approach could potentially be generalized to other disease states and immunological phenotypes.

This clone was seen more than once but under ten times. This clone's antigen is unknown. No qualities accompany the bases; no much larger clone lies one base away. In total, 500 to 700 healthy bone marrow donors made up the cohort. At the time of sampling, every cohort member was nominally healthy, though immune exposures that went unrecorded were likely present. The donor was CMV seropositive and belonged to the group of over 250 seropositive cohort members. Each donor provided a peripheral blood sample, and peripheral blood mononuclear cells were used for TCR beta sequencing. The Qiagen DNeasy Blood Extraction Kit was used to extract genomic DNA from the blood cell samples. Receptor amplification or capture employed the immunoSEQ multiplex PCR assay. A mixture of 60 forward primers for TCR Vbeta segments and 13 reverse primers for TCR Jbeta segments was used in the multiplex PCR. Amplification of the CDR3 region of rearranged TCR beta genes was performed with a multiplex PCR assay on genomic DNA. On the Illumina HiSeq System, the amplified TCR beta libraries were sequenced as 87-base-pair reads. Under the source paper's analysis protocol: A later analysis tallied 75 million to 85 million unique TCR beta chains across the 660 or so repertoires, and around 10 million of those chains were shared by two or more donors. Raw reads were error-corrected and collapsed into unique sequences by a nearest-neighbor algorithm in which closely related sequences were merged to remove PCR and sequencing errors. Alignment of CDR3 sequences to IMGT reference sequences was used to assign V, D and J gene segments. For a sequence to be retained, a match of at least six nucleotides to both a V gene segment and a J gene segment was required. Rearrangements were called productive when the CDR3 lacked stop codons and stayed in frame with V and J; all others were non-productive. Following IMGT convention, CDR3 was defined as the stretch from the second conserved V-encoded cysteine to the conserved J-encoded phenylalanine. Sequences without an unambiguous match to a single V gene segment were excluded from the earlier analysis of a few hundred of the donors. An earlier analysis of several hundred of the donors called V segments functional above 56.7% productive rearrangements and segregating when the between-donor standard deviation exceeded 5%. To diagnose cytomegalovirus status from the catalog of TCR beta chain sequences, a statistical classification framework was built. V and J gene assignment, in a later analysis, came from comparing TCR nucleotide sequences with IMGT/GENE-DB human TR gene sequences. Using the TCRdist pipeline, a later analysis assigned CDR3 sequences along with most-parsimonious VDJ recombination scenarios. In a later analysis, each TCR beta chain was defined by its CDR3 amino acid sequence together with its V-gene family, and reads lacking a unique V-gene family were excluded. As a way to deal with suspected cross-contamination and a sequencing artifact, a later analysis dropped 500 to 700 nucleotide sequences that were highly shared and had low generation probability. In a later analysis, a clonal expansion index was calculated for each public chain from normalized within-repertoire ranks of inferred template counts. Generation probabilities in a later analysis came from a VDJ recombination model fitted to out-of-frame rearrangements, and those results were checked against IGoR. In a later analysis, TCR-TCR, TCR-HLA and TCR-CMV co-occurrence was scored with hypergeometric tests, and a repertoire-size bias correction was applied to TCR pairs. To estimate false discovery rates, a later analysis permuted the HLA or CMV assignments 20 times. In a later analysis, co-occurring TCRs were grouped using DBSCAN, and TCRdist sequence similarity was added for clustering within HLA-allele-positive subsets. For co-occurrence clustering, repertoires with fewer than 30,000 or more than 120,000 public chains were excluded, along with roughly 5 repertoires with anomalous nucleotide sharing. TCRdb provides this immuneACCESS table in a form limited to in-frame rearrangements. Some clones are lacking; in checked studies, under half of them reflect an unresolved V gene, and why the rest are absent is not known. D and trimming were read from the DNA, whereas the V and J calls and clone size are those reported in that table. The sample table contains some 120,000 clones; only one count was recorded for over 75% of them. The ten top clones hold approximately 6.3% of the sample.

V is shortened by 0 bases, J by 4 bases, and the region joining them spans 12 bases. The CDR3 contains 16 residues, cysteine and phenylalanine counted. The DNA shown is the 48-base CDR3, in frame from base 1. Sequences SEHNR (CDR1) and FQNEAQ (CDR2) are obtained from the germline V gene (reference sequence). The clonotype comes from a man between 18 and 35 years old in good health and CMV-seropositive. The sequenced sample consisted of PBMCs. Here the chain combines TRBV7-9 and TRBJ1-4; too little of a D gene remains to name it. Here is the DNA: TGTGCCAGCAGCTTAGCGTTGACACCTGGTAATGAAAAACTGTTTTTT. Its product reads: CASSLALTPGNEKLFF.